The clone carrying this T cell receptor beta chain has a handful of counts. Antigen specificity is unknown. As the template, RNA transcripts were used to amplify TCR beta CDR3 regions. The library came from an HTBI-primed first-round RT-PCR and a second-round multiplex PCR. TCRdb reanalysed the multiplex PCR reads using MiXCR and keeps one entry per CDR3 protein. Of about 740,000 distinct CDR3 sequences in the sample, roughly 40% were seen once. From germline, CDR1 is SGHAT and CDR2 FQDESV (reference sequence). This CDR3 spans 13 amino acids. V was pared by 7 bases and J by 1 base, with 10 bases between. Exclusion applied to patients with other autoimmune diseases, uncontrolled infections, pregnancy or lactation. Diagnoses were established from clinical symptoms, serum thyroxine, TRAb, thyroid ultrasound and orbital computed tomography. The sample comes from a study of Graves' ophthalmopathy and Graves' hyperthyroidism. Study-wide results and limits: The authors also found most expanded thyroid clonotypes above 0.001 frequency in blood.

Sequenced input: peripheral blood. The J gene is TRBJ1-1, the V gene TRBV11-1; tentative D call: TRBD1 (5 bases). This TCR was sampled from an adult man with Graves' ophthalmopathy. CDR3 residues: CASTNRRNTEAFF. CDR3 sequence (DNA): TGTGCCAGCACCAACAGGCGGAACACTGAAGCTTTCTTT.